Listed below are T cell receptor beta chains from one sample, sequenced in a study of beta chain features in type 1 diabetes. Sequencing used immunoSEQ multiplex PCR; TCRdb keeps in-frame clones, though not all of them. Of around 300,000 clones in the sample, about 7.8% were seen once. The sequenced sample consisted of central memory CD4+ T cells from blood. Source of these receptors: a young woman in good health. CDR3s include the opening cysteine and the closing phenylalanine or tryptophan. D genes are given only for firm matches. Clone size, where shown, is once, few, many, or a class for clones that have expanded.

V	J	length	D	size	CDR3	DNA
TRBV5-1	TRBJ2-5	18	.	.	CASSSSLGVGEFRETQYF	TGCGCCAGCAGCTCATCCCTCGGGGTAGGGGAGTTTCGTGAGACCCAGTACTTC
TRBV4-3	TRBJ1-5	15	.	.	CASSQESRGNQPQHF	TGCGCCAGCAGCCAAGAATCCAGGGGAAATCAGCCCCAGCATTTT
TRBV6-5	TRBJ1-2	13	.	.	CASSRGQSYGYTF	TGTGCCAGCAGTCGCGGACAGAGCTATGGCTACACCTTC
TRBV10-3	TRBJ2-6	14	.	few	CAPRAHSGANVLTF	TGTGCCCCCCGGGCGCACTCTGGGGCCAACGTCCTGACTTTC
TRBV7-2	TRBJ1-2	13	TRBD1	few	CASSPATGYGYTF	TGTGCCAGCAGCCCAGCGACAGGGTACGGCTACACCTTC
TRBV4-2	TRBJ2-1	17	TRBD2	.	CASSQVGVSGGLHEQFF	TGTGCCAGCAGCCAAGTCGGCGTTAGCGGGGGTCTCCATGAGCAGTTCTTC
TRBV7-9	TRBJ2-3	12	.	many	CASSLVGDTQYF	TGTGCCAGCAGCTTAGTAGGAGATACGCAGTATTTT
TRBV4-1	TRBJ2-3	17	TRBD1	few	CASSQSGRGLSTDTQYF	TGCGCCAGCAGCCAATCCGGCAGGGGGCTAAGCACAGATACGCAGTATTTT
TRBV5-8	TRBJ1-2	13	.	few	CASSLREVGGYTF	TGTGCCAGCAGCTTGCGGGAGGTCGGAGGCTACACCTTC
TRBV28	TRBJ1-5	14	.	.	CASSLGGRDQPQHF	TGTGCCAGCAGTTTGGGAGGGAGAGATCAGCCCCAGCATTTT
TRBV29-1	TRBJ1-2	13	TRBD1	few	CSDRDRLNYGYTF	TGCAGCGATCGGGACAGGCTTAACTATGGCTACACCTTC
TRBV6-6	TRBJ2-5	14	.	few	CASSSRGGQETQYF	TGTGCCAGCAGCTCCAGGGGGGGACAAGAGACCCAGTACTTC
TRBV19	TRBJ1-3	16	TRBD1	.	CASKPGTADSGNTIYF	TGTGCCAGTAAGCCCGGGACAGCGGACTCTGGAAACACCATATATTTT
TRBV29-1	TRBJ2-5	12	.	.	CSVGVSGETQYF	TGCAGCGTTGGGGTTTCGGGGGAGACCCAGTACTTC
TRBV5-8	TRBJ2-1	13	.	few	CASSFNPQGGQFF	TGTGCCAGCAGCTTTAACCCCCAAGGGGGGCAGTTCTTC
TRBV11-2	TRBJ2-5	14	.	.	CASSPSRGWETQYF	TGTGCCAGCAGCCCATCGAGGGGGTGGGAGACCCAGTACTTC
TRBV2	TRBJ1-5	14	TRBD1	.	CASMDRGKAQPQHF	TGTGCCAGCATGGACAGGGGAAAGGCTCAGCCCCAGCATTTT
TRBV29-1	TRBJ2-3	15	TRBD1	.	CSVGKGQGETDTQYF	TGCAGCGTTGGAAAGGGACAGGGGGAGACAGATACGCAGTATTTT
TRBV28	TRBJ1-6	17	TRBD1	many	CASSFRRTGTAFSPLHF	TGTGCCAGCAGTTTCCGTCGGACCGGGACAGCGTTTTCACCCCTCCACTTT
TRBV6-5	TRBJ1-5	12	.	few	CASSTPRGPQHF	TGTGCCAGCAGTACCCCCCGGGGGCCCCAGCATTTT
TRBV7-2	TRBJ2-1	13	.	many	CASSLAYRAEQFF	TGTGCCAGCAGCTTAGCGTATCGGGCTGAGCAGTTCTTC
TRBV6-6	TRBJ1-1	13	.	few	CATQNRKTGEAFF	TGTGCCACTCAAAACCGGAAGACAGGTGAAGCTTTCTTT
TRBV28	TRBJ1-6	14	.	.	CASSFPPYNSPLHF	TGTGCCAGCAGTTTTCCCCCCTATAATTCACCCCTCCACTTT
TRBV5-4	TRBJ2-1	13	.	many	CASSWGQRDEQFF	TGTGCCAGCAGCTGGGGGCAGAGAGATGAGCAGTTCTTC
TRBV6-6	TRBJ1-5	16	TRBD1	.	CASSSRTGGENQPQHF	TGTGCCAGCAGTTCAAGGACAGGGGGTGAAAATCAGCCCCAGCATTTT
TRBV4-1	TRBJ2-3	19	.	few	CASSQDPSYRPLSTDTQYF	TGCGCCAGCAGCCAAGACCCTTCTTACAGGCCACTAAGCACAGATACGCAGTATTTT
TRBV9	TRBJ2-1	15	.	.	CASSVATTLPNEQFF	TGTGCCAGCAGCGTAGCTACGACCCTGCCCAATGAGCAGTTCTTC
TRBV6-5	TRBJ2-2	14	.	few	CASSYMGYTGELFF	TGTGCCAGCAGTTACATGGGGTACACCGGGGAGCTGTTTTTT
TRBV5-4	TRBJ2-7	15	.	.	CASSLASASSYEQYF	TGTGCCAGCAGCTTGGCTAGCGCTAGCTCCTACGAGCAGTACTTC
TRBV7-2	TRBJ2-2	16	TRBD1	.	CASSLRQGAGTGELFF	TGTGCCAGCAGCTTACGTCAGGGGGCGGGCACCGGGGAGCTGTTTTTT
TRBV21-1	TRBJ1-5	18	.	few	CASRKAGGRSGHNQPQHF	TGTGCCAGCAGAAAGGCGGGGGGCAGATCCGGTCACAATCAGCCCCAGCATTTT
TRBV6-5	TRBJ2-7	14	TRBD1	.	CASSRDRPPYEQYF	TGTGCCAGCAGCCGGGACAGGCCGCCCTACGAGCAGTACTTC
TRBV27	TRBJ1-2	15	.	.	CASSRYRQANYGYTF	TGTGCCAGCAGTCGCTACAGGCAAGCTAACTATGGCTACACCTTC
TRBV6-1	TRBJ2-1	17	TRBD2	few	CASSAELAGGLYNEQFF	TGTGCCAGCAGTGCTGAACTAGCGGGGGGCCTGTACAATGAGCAGTTCTTC